Listed below are T cell receptor beta chains from one sample, sequenced in a study of OX40 agonist ivuxolimab in advanced cancers. Sequencing was performed with immunoSEQ multiplex PCR; in TCRdb, only in-frame clones are kept and a portion is missing. The table lists 55,000 to 80,000 clones, approximately 86% of them singletons. The specimen comprised CD4+ or CD8+ T cells sorted from blood, sampled in a trial of the OX40 agonist ivuxolimab. These receptors were collected from an adult with an advanced solid tumor such as melanoma, head and neck, liver or kidney cancer. Both conserved end residues are part of each CDR3. The D gene is left open where the match is weak. The size of a clone is reported for some rows only, either as once, few or many, or as a class for expanded clones.

V gene	clone size	J gene	D gene	CDR3 DNA	CDR3 protein
TRBV7-2	few	TRBJ1-5	-	TGTGCCAGCAGCTTCCGGGACACAAATCAGCCCCAGCATTTT	CASSFRDTNQPQHF
TRBV6-6	-	TRBJ2-7	TRBD2	TGTGCCAGCACTAGCGGGATCTTCGAGCAGTACTTC	CASTSGIFEQYF
TRBV7-2	-	TRBJ2-2	-	TGTGCCAGCAGCTTGCCAGGAGGGAGGCGCACCGGGGAGCTGTTTTTT	CASSLPGGRRTGELFF
TRBV7-2	once	TRBJ2-4	-	TGTGCCAGCAGCTGGACAGTAAAAAACATTCAGTACTTC	CASSWTVKNIQYF
TRBV6-5	-	TRBJ2-7	TRBD2	TGTGCCAGCAGTCAGACTAGCGGGAGTTTCGAGCAGTACTTC	CASSQTSGSFEQYF
TRBV7-2	once	TRBJ1-1	-	TGTGCCAGCAGCTTATTGACCCGGGATAGAGAAGCTTTCTTT	CASSLLTRDREAFF
TRBV18	-	TRBJ1-5	-	TGTGCCAGCTCAAGGGATCAGCCCCAGCATTTT	CASSRDQPQHF
TRBV7-2	-	TRBJ1-4	-	TGTGCCAGCAGCTTAACGGGCGCTAATGAAAAACTGTTTTTT	CASSLTGANEKLFF
TRBV4-1	few	TRBJ2-1	-	TGCGCCAGCAGCCAAGTCCAGCTCGTCTCCTACAATGAGCAGTTCTTC	CASSQVQLVSYNEQFF
TRBV9	-	TRBJ1-4	-	TGTGCCAGCAGTCGGGGCCCCGAAGAAAAACTGTTTTTT	CASSRGPEEKLFF
TRBV28	-	TRBJ1-1	-	TGTGCCAGCATGGACGGCGCCCATGATGGCACTGAAGCTTTCTTT	CASMDGAHDGTEAFF
TRBV28	-	TRBJ2-5	TRBD2	TGTGCCAGCAGTCTAGCGGGACTCGTGAAAGAGACCCAGTACTTC	CASSLAGLVKETQYF
TRBV9	-	TRBJ2-3	-	TGTGCCAGCAGCGTTTCCAGCGGAAGAAACACAGATACGCAGTATTTT	CASSVSSGRNTDTQYF
TRBV2	-	TRBJ2-7	-	TGTGCCAGCAGTGAGTTGGGTTCTGAGCAGTACTTC	CASSELGSEQYF
TRBV2	-	TRBJ2-2	-	TGTGCCAGCAGTGAAGTCGAGGAGGCGAACACCGGGGAGCTGTTTTTT	CASSEVEEANTGELFF
TRBV5-1	-	TRBJ2-1	-	TGCGCCAGCAGCACTCAAGTGGGGCCTGTTGAGCAGTTCTTC	CASSTQVGPVEQFF